This record looks at one T cell receptor beta chain sequence and its context. These data belong to a study of cytomegalovirus exposure and HLA in healthy donors. PCR used 60 Vbeta primers and 13 Jbeta primers. Sequencing was performed with immunoSEQ multiplex PCR; in TCRdb, only in-frame clones are kept and a portion is missing. In the table there are about 140,000 clones, around three quarters of which are singletons. Germline V gene sequence: CDR1 MNHEY, CDR2 SVGAGI. The CDR3 extends over 13 amino acids. V was shortened by 7 bases and J by 4 bases, with 13 bases between the two germline ends. The chain recombines TRBV6-5 with TRBJ2-5, with a weak D call TRBD2 (6 bases). The specimen was PBMCs. This TCR came from a male donor in good health and CMV-seronegative. The CDR3 DNA reads TGTGCCAGCATGGACTATTTGAGAGAGACCCAGTACTTC. Translation gives CASMDYLRETQYF.